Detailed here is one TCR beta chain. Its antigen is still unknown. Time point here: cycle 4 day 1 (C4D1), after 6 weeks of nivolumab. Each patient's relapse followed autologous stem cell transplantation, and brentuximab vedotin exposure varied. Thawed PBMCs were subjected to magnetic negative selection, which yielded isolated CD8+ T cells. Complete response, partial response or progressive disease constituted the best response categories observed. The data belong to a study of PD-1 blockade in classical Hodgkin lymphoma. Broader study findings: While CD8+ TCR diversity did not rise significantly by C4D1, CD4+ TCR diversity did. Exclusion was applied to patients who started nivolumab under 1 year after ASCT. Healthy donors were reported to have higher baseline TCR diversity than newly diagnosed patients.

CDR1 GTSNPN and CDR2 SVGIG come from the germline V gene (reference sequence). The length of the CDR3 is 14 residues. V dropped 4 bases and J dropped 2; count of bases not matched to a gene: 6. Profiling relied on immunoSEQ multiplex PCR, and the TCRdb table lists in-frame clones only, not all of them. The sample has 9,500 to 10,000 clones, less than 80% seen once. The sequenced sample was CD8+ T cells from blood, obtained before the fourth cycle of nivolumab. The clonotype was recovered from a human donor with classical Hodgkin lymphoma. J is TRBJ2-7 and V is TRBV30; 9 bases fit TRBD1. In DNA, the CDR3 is TGTGCCTGGAAGTCCCGGGACAGGGCCTACGAGCAGTACTTC. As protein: CAWKSRDRAYEQYF.